This T cell receptor beta chain was profiled in a study of blood T cell repertoires in COVID-19. Using immunoSEQ multiplex PCR, the repertoire was profiled, and TCRdb retains in-frame clones only, with some absent. The table records about 200,000 clones, 86% of them present only once. V gave up 5 bases and J gave up 6 bases; unmatched junction bases: 14. Germline V gene data show CDR1 as LNHDA and CDR2 as SQIVND (reference sequence). The CDR3 is 18 residues long. The TCR was taken from a woman in her seventies with acute or convalescent COVID-19. V and J are TRBV19 and TRBJ2-2, with 11 positions matching TRBD1. The sequenced sample consisted of peripheral blood. Here the CDR3 reads CASSAWTGGLVYSGELFF. In nucleotides, the CDR3 is TGTGCCAGTAGTGCCTGGACAGGGGGCTTGGTTTATTCCGGGGAGCTGTTTTTT.